This paragraph covers one TCR beta chain sequence. The sample belongs to a study of technical replicates of blood from a few donors. Clones were read by immunoSEQ multiplex PCR, and TCRdb kept only the in-frame ones, dropping some. The sample lists about 82,000 clones, just over 95% occurring once. Germline V gives CDR1 SGHTA, CDR2 FQGTGA. CDR3 length equals 14 residues. Trimming cost V 2 bases and J 7 bases; bases outside gene matches: 6. The chain uses TRBV7-3 and TRBJ2-7; 9 positions agree with TRBD1. The clonotype comes from a human donor in good health. The source material was T cells isolated from PBMCs. The CDR3 DNA reads TGTGCCAGCAGCTTAGGGACAGGGTTTGGAGAGCAGTACTTC. Amino acid sequence: CASSLGTGFGEQYF.